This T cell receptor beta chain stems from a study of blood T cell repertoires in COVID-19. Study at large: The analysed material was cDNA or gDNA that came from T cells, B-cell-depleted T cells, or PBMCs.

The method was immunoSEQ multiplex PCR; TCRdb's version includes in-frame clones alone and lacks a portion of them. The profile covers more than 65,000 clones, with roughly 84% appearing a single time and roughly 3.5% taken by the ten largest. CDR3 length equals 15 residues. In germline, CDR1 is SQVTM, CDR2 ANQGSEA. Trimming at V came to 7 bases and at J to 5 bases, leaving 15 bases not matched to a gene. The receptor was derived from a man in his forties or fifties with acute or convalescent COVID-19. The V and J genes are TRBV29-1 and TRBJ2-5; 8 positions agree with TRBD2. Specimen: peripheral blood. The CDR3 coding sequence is TGCAGCGCTAAATACGGGACTAGGATTTTGGAGACCCAGTACTTC. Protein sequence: CSAKYGTRILETQYF.